Sequencing of this T cell receptor beta chain was carried out in a study of technical replicates of blood from a handful of donors. TCRdb's table, derived via immunoSEQ multiplex PCR, lists solely in-frame clones and lacks some. This table holds 74,000 or so clones, approximately 96% found once. The CDR3 sequence is 13 residues long. V was shortened by 10 bases and J by 4 bases, with 16 bases between the two germline ends. Looked up from germline, CDR1 is LNHDA and CDR2 is SQIVND (reference sequence). The rearrangement links TRBV19 to TRBJ1-1, with D possibly TRBD1 on 5 matching bases. The clonotype originates from a human donor in good health. The sequencing sample was made of T cells isolated from PBMCs. CDR3 coding DNA: TGTGCCATTTCCTCTATTCAGGGCACTGAAGCTTTCTTT. Translation gives CAISSIQGTEAFF.